This T cell receptor (beta chain) was obtained from a study of cytomegalovirus exposure and HLA in healthy donors. V dropped 7 bases and J dropped 3 bases, with 15 bases sitting between them. The CDR3 extends over 15 amino acids. Looked up from germline, CDR1 is SGHTA and CDR2 is FQGTGA. As for this clone: Its matching antigen is unknown.

Measured with immunoSEQ multiplex PCR; TCRdb has only the in-frame clones, and not every one. The table lists more than 250,000 clones, roughly 85% of them singletons. Study observations and caveats: Rare sequences made up most TCRs, while some public TCRs were found in many donors. In vitro testing confirmed a few CMV-associated chains as specific for CMV antigens.

The source material was PBMCs. The clonotype was recovered from a woman younger than 30 in good health and CMV-seronegative. J is TRBJ2-2 and V is TRBV7-3; D may be TRBD2 (6 bases). The CDR3 loop reads CASTWGGGDTGELFF. The CDR3 bases are TGTGCCAGCACCTGGGGCGGAGGGGACACCGGGGAGCTGTTTTTT.